This TCR beta chain came from a study of response to subunit inactivated influenza vaccine. Study-wide results and limits: Authors suggested seasonal influenza vaccinations each recruit few new T cells.

This clonotype was observed a few times. What it binds is not known. The CDR3 extends over 17 amino acids. Trimming stripped 3 bases from V and 0 bases from J, with 15 bases between. TCRdb reanalysed the RT-PCR reads using MiXCR and keeps one entry per CDR3 protein. The sample includes about 540,000 distinct CDR3 sequences, 20% to 25% of them seen just once. These data were also filed under a second study, of T cells expressing NK-cell markers. That publication notes: Libraries used 5'RACE template switching adding universal primer site and UMIs. The authors derived TCR beta repertoires from sorted CD3+CD56+NKG2C+, CD3+CD56+NKG2C- and CD3+CD56-NKG2C+ T cells. Seropositivity for HCMV was found in most of the eight sequenced donors, with one seronegative. HCMV specificity of expanded NKG2C+ T cell clones remained unclear.

Sample: CD4+ T cells sorted from PBMCs, taken roughly 13 days after vaccination. This TCR was recovered from a man in his fifties or sixties who received an inactivated influenza vaccine. The chain recombines TRBV12-3 or TRBV12-4 with TRBJ2-1, with unresolved D. CDR3 in DNA: TGTGCCAGCAGTTTTAGGGCTTCCCTTAGCTCCTACAATGAGCAGTTCTTC. Its protein is CASSFRASLSSYNEQFF.